Described below is a single TCR beta chain sequence and its context. In the authors' methods: Amplification with reference gene primers provided the estimates of nucleated cell counts. The method was immunoSEQ multiplex PCR; TCRdb's version includes in-frame clones alone and lacks a portion of them. V, J and clone size derive from that table, while D and trimming were established from the DNA sequence. The sample contains tens of thousands of clones, approximately 77% of which appear only once. This specimen belongs to a study of blood T cell repertoires in COVID-19. Study-wide background: Specimens from acute and convalescent COVID-19 originated in the United States, Italy and Spain. In each case, the material was cDNA or gDNA derived from T cells, B-cell-depleted T cells, or PBMCs.

Per the germline V gene, CDR1 is MNHEY and CDR2 is SVGEGT. This CDR3 is 15 amino acids long. Losses at the gene ends were 5 bases for V and 6 bases for J; bases not matched to a gene: 7. The sequenced sample was peripheral blood. The clonotype was recovered from a man between 65 and 79 years old with COVID-19, enrolled during active disease. This chain joins TRBV6-2 or TRBV6-3 and TRBJ1-5; 10 nucleotides line up with TRBD1. CDR3 residues: CASSRQGAEIQPQHF. CDR3 nucleotide sequence: TGTGCCAGCAGTCGACAGGGGGCAGAAATTCAGCCCCAGCATTTT.